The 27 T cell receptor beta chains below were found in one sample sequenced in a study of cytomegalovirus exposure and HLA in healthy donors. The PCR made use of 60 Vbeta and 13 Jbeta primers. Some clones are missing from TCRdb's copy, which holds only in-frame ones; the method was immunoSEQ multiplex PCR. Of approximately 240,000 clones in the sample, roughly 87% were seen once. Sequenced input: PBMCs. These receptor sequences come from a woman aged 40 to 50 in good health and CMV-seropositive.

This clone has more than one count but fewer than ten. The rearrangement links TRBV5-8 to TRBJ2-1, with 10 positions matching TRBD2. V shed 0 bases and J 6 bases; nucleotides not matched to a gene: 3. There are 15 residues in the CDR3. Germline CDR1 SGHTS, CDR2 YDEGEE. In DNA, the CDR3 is TGTGCCAGCAGCTTGGGGCTAGCGGGAGTCAATGAGCAGTTCTTC. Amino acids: CASSLGLAGVNEQFF. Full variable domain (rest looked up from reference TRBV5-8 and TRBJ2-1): EAGVTQSPTHLIKTRGQQATLRCSPISGHTSVYWYQQALGLGLQFLLWYDEGEERNRGNFPPRFSGRQFPNYSSELNVNALELEDSALYLCASSLGLAGVNEQFFGPGTRLTVL.

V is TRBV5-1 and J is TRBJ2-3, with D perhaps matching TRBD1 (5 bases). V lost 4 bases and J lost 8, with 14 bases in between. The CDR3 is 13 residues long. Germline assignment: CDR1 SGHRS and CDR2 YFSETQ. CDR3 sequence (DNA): TGCGCCAGCAGCACAAAACCCCAGGGTACGCAGTATTTT. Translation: CASSTKPQGTQYF.

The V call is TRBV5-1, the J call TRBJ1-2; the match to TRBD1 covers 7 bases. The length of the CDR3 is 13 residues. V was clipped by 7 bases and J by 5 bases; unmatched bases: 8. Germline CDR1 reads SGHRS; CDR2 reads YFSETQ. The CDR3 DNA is TGCGCCAGCGCCACTACAGGGGAGTATGGCTACACCTTC. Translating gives CASATTGEYGYTF. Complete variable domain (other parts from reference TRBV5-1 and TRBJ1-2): KAGVTQTPRYLIKTRGQQVTLSCSPISGHRSVSWYQQTPGQGLQFLFEYFSETQRNKGNFPGRFSGRQFSNSRSEMNVSTLELGDSALYLCASATTGEYGYTFGSGTRLTVV.

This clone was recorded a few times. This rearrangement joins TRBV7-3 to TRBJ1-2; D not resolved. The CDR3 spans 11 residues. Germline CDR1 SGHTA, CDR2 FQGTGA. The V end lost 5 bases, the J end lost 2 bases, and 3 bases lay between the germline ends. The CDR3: CASSRNYGYTF. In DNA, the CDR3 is TGTGCCAGCAGCCGGAACTATGGCTACACCTTC.

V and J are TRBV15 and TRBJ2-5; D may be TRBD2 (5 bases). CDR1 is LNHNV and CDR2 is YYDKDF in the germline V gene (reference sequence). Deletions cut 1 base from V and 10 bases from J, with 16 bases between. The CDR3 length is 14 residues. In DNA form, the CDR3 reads TGTGCCACCAGCAGAGTCGACTCTAGCCGGGACCAGTACTTC. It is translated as CATSRVDSSRDQYF.

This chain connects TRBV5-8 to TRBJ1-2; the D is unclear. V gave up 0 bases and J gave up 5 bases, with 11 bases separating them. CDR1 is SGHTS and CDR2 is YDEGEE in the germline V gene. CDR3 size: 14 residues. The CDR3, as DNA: TGTGCCAGCAGCTTGGTGGACCGGAGGTATGGCTACACCTTC. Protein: CASSLVDRRYGYTF. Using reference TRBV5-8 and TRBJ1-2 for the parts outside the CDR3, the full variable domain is EAGVTQSPTHLIKTRGQQATLRCSPISGHTSVYWYQQALGLGLQFLLWYDEGEERNRGNFPPRFSGRQFPNYSSELNVNALELEDSALYLCASSLVDRRYGYTFGSGTRLTVV.

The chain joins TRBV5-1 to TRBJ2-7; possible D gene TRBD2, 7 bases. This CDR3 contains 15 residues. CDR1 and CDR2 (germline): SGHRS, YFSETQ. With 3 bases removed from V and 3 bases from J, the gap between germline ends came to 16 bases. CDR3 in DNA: TGCGCCAGCAGCTCGCAGTACGGGGGGCTCTACGAGCAGTACTTC. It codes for CASSSQYGGLYEQYF.

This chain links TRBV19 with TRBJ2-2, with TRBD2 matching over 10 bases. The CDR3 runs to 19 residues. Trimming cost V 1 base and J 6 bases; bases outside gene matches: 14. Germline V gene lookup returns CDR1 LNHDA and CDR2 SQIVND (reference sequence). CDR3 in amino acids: CASSIVGRLAGVGSGELFF. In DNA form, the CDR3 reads TGTGCCAGTAGTATAGTGGGTCGGCTAGCGGGAGTAGGGTCCGGGGAGCTGTTTTTT.

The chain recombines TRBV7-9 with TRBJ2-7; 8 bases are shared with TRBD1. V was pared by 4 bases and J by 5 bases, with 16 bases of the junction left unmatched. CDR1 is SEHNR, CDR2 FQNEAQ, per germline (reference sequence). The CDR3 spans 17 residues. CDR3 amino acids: CASSSLPRGLQVDEQYF. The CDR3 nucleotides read TGTGCCAGCAGCTCCCTCCCCAGGGGGCTTCAGGTAGACGAGCAGTACTTC.

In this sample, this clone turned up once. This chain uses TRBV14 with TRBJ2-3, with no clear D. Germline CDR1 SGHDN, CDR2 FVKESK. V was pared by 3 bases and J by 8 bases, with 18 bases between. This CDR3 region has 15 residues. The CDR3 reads CASSQRSMESSTQYF. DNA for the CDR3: TGTGCCAGCAGCCAGAGGTCCATGGAGTCGTCTACGCAGTATTTT.

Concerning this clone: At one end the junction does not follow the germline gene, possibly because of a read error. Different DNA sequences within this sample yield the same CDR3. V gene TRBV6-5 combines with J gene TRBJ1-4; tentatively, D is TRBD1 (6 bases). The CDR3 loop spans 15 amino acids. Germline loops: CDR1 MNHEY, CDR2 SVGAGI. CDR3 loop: CASSPPGATNEKLFF. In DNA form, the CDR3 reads TGTGCCAGCAGTCCCCCAGGGGCAACCAATGAAAAACTGTTTTTT.

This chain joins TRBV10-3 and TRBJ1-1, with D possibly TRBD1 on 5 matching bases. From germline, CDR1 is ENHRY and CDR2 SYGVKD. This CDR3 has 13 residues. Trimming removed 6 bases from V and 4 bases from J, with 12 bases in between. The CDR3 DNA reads TGTGCCATCAGAGAGCCTGGGGCCACTGAAGCTTTCTTT. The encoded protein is CAIREPGATEAFF.

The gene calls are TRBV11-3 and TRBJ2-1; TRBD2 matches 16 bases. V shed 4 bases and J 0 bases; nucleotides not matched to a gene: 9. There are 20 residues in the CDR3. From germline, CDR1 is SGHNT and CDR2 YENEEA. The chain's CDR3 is CASSSYGTSGRGSSYNEQFF. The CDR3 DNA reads TGTGCCAGCAGCTCATACGGGACTAGCGGGAGGGGGAGCTCCTACAATGAGCAGTTCTTC. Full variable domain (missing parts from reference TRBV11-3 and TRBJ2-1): EAGVVQSPRYKIIEKKQPVAFWCNPISGHNTLYWYLQNLGQGPELLIRYENEEAVDDSQLPKDRFSAERLKGVDSTLKIQPAELGDSAVYLCASSSYGTSGRGSSYNEQFFGPGTRLTVL.

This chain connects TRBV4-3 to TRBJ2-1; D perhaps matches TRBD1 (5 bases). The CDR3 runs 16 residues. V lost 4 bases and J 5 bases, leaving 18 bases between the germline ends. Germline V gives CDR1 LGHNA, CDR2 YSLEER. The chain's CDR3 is CASSPGNRLPNNEQFF. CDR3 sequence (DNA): TGCGCCAGCAGCCCTGGGAACAGGCTCCCTAACAATGAGCAGTTCTTC.

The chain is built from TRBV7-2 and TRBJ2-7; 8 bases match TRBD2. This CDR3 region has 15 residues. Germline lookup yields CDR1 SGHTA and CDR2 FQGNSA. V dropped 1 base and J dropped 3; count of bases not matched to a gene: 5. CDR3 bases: TGTGCCAGCAGCTTAGTGAGCGGGAGTCTCTACGAGCAGTACTTC. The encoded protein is CASSLVSGSLYEQYF.

Here the CDR3 reads CASSLRQGINQPQHF. CDR3 coding DNA: TGTGCCAGCAGTTTACGACAGGGCATCAATCAGCCCCAGCATTTT. The V gene is TRBV28, the J gene TRBJ1-5; the match to TRBD1 covers 7 bases. This CDR3 contains 15 residues. Trimming at V came to 2 bases and at J to 3 bases, leaving 4 bases not matched to a gene. CDR1 is MDHEN and CDR2 is SYDVKM in the germline V gene.

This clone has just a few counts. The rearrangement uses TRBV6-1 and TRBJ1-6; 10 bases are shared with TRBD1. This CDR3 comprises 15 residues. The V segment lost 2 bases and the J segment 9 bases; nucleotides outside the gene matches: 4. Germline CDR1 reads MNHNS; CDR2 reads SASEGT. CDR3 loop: CASSEPGQGISPLHF. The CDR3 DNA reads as TGTGCCAGCAGTGAACCGGGACAGGGGATTTCACCCCTCCACTTT.

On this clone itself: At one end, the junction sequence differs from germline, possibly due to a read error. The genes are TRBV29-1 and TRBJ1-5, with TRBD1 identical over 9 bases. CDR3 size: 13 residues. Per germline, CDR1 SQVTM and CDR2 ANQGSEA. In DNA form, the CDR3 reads TGCAGCGTTACACAAACGACAGGGGGGCCCCTGCATTTT. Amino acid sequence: CSVTQTTGGPLHF.

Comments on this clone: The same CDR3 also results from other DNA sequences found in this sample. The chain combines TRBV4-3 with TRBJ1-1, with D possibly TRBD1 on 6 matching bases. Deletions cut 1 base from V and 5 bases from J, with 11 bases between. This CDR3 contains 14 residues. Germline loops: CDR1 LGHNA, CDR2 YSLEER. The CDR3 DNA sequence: TGCGCCAGCAGCCAAGGACGCAGGGGAACTGAAGCTTTCTTT. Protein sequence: CASSQGRRGTEAFF.

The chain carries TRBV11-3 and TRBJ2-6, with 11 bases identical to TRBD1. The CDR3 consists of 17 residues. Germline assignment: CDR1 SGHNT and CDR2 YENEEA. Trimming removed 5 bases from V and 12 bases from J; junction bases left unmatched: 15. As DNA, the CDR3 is TGTGCCAGCAGCGCAGACTTCCGGGACAGGGGGTCGAGCGTCCTGACTTTC. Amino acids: CASSADFRDRGSSVLTF.

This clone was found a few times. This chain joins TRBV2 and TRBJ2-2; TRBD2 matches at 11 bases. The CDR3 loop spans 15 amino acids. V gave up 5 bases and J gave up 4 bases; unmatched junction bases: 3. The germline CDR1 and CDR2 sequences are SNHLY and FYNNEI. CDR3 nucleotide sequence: TGTGCCAGCAGTTTTCTAGCGGGAGGCACCGGGGAGCTGTTTTTT. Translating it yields CASSFLAGGTGELFF.

Written as DNA, the CDR3 is TGTGCCAGCAGCTCCCGGCTAGCGGGGGACCGGCCCGGGGAGCTGTTTTTT. This translates into CASSSRLAGDRPGELFF. The rearrangement joins TRBV11-2 to TRBJ2-2, with 10 bases fitting TRBD2. V shed 4 bases and J 6 bases; nucleotides not matched to a gene: 11. This CDR3 has 17 residues. CDR1 and CDR2 (germline): SGHAT, FQNNGV. The whole variable domain, remainder taken from reference TRBV11-2 and TRBJ2-2, is EAGVAQSPRYKIIEKRQSVAFWCNPISGHATLYWYQQILGQGPKLLIQFQNNGVVDDSQLPKDRFSAERLKGVDSTLKIQPAKLEDSAVYLCASSSRLAGDRPGELFFGEGSRLTVL.

CDR3 sequence reads: CASSTGQAEAFF. The DNA for the CDR3 is TGTGCCAGTAGTACGGGACAGGCGGAGGCTTTCTTT. This chain uses TRBV19 with TRBJ1-1, with 8 bases that match TRBD1. From germline, CDR1 is LNHDA and CDR2 SQIVND (reference sequence). After removal of 4 bases from V and 11 bases from J, the junction contained 6 bases not matched to a gene. The CDR3 spans 12 residues. Drawing the rest from reference TRBV19 and TRBJ1-1, the complete variable domain is DGGITQSPKYLFRKEGQNVTLSCEQNLNHDAMYWYRQDPGQGLRLIYYSQIVNDFQKGDIAEGYSVSREKKESFPLTVTSAQKNPTAFYLCASSTGQAEAFFGQGTRLTVV.

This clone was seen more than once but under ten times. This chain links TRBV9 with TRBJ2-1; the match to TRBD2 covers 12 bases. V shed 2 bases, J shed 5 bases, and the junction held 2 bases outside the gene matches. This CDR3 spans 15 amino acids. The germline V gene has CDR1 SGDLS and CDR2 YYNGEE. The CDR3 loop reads CASSVGLAGNNEQFF. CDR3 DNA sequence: TGTGCCAGCAGCGTCGGACTAGCGGGGAACAATGAGCAGTTCTTC.

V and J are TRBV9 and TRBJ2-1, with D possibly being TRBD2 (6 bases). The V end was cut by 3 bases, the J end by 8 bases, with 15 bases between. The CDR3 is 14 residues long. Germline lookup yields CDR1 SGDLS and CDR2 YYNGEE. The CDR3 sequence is CASSAGTSTHEQFF. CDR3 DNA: TGTGCCAGCAGCGCTGGGACTTCAACACATGAGCAGTTCTTC.

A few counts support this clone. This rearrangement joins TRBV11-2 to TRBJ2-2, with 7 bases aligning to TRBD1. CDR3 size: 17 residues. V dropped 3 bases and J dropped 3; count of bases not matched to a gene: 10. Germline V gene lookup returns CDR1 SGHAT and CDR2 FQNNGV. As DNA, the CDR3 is TGTGCCAGCAGCTTTCCCCAGGGACAGTTGTACACCGGGGAGCTGTTTTTT. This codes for CASSFPQGQLYTGELFF.

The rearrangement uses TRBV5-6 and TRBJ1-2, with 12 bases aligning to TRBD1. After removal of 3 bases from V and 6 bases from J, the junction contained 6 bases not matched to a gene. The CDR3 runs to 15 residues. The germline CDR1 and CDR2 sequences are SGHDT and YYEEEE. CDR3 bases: TGTGCCAGCAGCTCCGGGACAGGGGGCGGTCATGGCTACACCTTC. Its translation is CASSSGTGGGHGYTF.